The 27 T cell receptor beta chains below all came from one sample that was sequenced in a study of lymphopenia after photon versus proton radiotherapy (dated by TCRdb to between 2017 and 2020). Library method: the immunoSEQ multiplex PCR assay. Not all clones reach the TCRdb copy of this immuneACCESS table, which keeps in-frame sequences only. Checked studies attribute under half of the gap to unresolved V genes and leave the rest unexplained. For this sample the table gives tens of thousands of clones, of which 84% were detected only once. Around 1.9% of the sample belongs to the ten largest clones. Sequenced here: peripheral blood, sampled from a patient treated with proton-based radiotherapy. The receptors originated from a man aged 60-69 years with pancreatic cancer.

The rearrangement links TRBV28 to TRBJ1-2; D unresolved. The CDR3 contains 13 residues. V was pared by 2 bases and J by 4 bases, with 8 bases between. Germline V lookup: CDR1 MDHEN, CDR2 SYDVKM. CDR3 in amino acids: CASSLPRGYGYTF. CDR3 in DNA: TGTGCCAGCAGTTTACCTCGGGGCTATGGCTACACCTTC.

In DNA form, the CDR3 reads TGTGCCAGCAGGGACAGACCCCAAATGGGCTACAATGAGCAGTTCTTC. Amino acid sequence: CASRDRPQMGYNEQFF. The chain uses TRBV27 and TRBJ2-1, with D maybe TRBD1 (6 bases). The V end lost 6 bases, the J end lost 3 bases, and 18 bases lay between the germline ends. The germline gives CDR1 MNHEY, CDR2 SMNVEV (reference sequence). The CDR3 is 16 residues long.

The J gene is TRBJ2-2, the V gene TRBV7-9; no clear D. The germline V gene encodes CDR1 SEHNR and CDR2 FQNEAQ (reference sequence). Trimming removed 0 bases at V and 0 bases at J, with 11 bases between. CDR3 length: 17 residues. The CDR3 sequence is CASSLAGDPTNTGELFF. The CDR3 bases are TGTGCCAGCAGCTTAGCGGGTGACCCTACGAACACCGGGGAGCTGTTTTTT.

The count of this clone is one. This chain joins TRBV27 and TRBJ2-1; either TRBD1 or TRBD2 may supply D (5 bases each). Germline CDR1 is MNHEY and CDR2 is SMNVEV (reference sequence). The length of the CDR3 is 19 residues. V lost 5 bases, J lost 12 bases, and 35 bases lay in between. The DNA of the CDR3 is TGTGCCAGCAGTCTAACCGGGACGGCGGAATACAAGGCCACAAATTGGCAGTTCTTC. Translation gives CASSLTGTAEYKATNWQFF.

The rearrangement joins TRBV2 to TRBJ2-5; D is uncertain. V was shortened by 3 bases and J by 7 bases, with 12 bases between the two germline ends. The germline gives CDR1 SNHLY, CDR2 FYNNEI. CDR3 size: 13 residues. CDR3 nucleotide sequence: TGTGCCAGCAGTGACGGGCCTATGGTGACCCAGTACTTC. It specifies CASSDGPMVTQYF.

V gene TRBV27 combines with J gene TRBJ2-1; D may be TRBD1 (6 bases). Deletions cut 7 bases from V and 2 bases from J, with 15 bases between. The CDR3 loop spans 15 amino acids. Per the germline V gene, CDR1 is MNHEY and CDR2 is SMNVEV (reference sequence). CDR3 amino acids: CASKTGPAAYNEQFF. The CDR3 DNA follows: TGTGCCAGCAAAACAGGGCCGGCAGCCTACAATGAGCAGTTCTTC.

The rearrangement joins TRBV2 to TRBJ1-1; maybe TRBD1 (6 bases). The CDR3 totals 14 residues. CDR1 is SNHLY and CDR2 is FYNNEI in the germline V gene. The V gene lost 1 base and the J gene lost 4 bases, with 10 bases spanning the gap. The CDR3: CASSEGGGFTEAFF. The CDR3 nucleotides read TGTGCCAGCAGTGAAGGAGGGGGTTTCACTGAAGCTTTCTTT.

The chain combines TRBV4-1 with TRBJ1-6; D not certain. Germline CDR1 is MGHRA and CDR2 is YSYEKL. This CDR3 comprises 17 residues. Trimming took 0 bases from V and 0 from J, leaving 9 bases between them. The CDR3 here is CASSQDGRPSYNSPLHF. Written as DNA, the CDR3 is TGCGCCAGCAGCCAAGACGGTCGGCCCTCCTATAATTCACCCCTCCACTTT.

This clone came up once. The V gene is TRBV1, the J gene TRBJ2-1; the table assigns TRBD2, which was not confirmed against the DNA. TRBV1 is assigned pseudogene status. The CDR3 has 15 amino acids. The DNA of the CDR3 is TGCACCAGCAGCCAACCTTTAGCGGCCTACAATGAGCAGTTCTTC. This gives the protein CTSSQPLAAYNEQFF.

This chain joins TRBV28 and TRBJ2-5, with 7 bases lining up with TRBD1. From germline, CDR1 is MDHEN and CDR2 SYDVKM. The CDR3 length is 14 residues. With 9 bases clipped from V and 4 bases from J, the junction kept 11 bases outside the gene matches. The CDR3 nucleotides are TGTGCCAGTGCCTTAGGGGGCGCAGGAGAGACCCAGTACTTC. The encoded protein is CASALGGAGETQYF.

The sample holds one count of this clone. CDR3: CASSLDRGGETQYF. The CDR3 coding sequence is TGTGCCAGCAGCTTAGATCGAGGGGGAGAGACCCAGTACTTC. The rearrangement joins TRBV11-2 to TRBJ2-5; D might be TRBD1 (6 bases). The germline V gene has CDR1 SGHAT and CDR2 FQNNGV. This CDR3 region has 14 residues. V was cut by 0 bases and J by 4 bases, with 9 bases left in between. Together with reference TRBV11-2 and TRBJ2-5, the CDR3 gives the full variable domain: EAGVAQSPRYKIIEKRQSVAFWCNPISGHATLYWYQQILGQGPKLLIQFQNNGVVDDSQLPKDRFSAERLKGVDSTLKIQPAKLEDSAVYLCASSLDRGGETQYFGPGTRLLVL.

The chain uses TRBV29-1 and TRBJ1-1, with 9 bases lining up with TRBD1. The ends lost 6 bases at V and 1 base at J; junction bases unmatched: 3. The CDR3 covers 13 residues. The V gene's germline CDR1 is SQVTM and CDR2 ANQGSEA. The CDR3 region has the DNA TGCAGCGTACCGGGACAGGGGAACACTGAAGCTTTCTTT. It codes for CSVPGQGNTEAFF.

V and J are TRBV5-1 and TRBJ2-1, with 7 bases that match TRBD2. V lost 1 base and J lost 3; bases outside the gene matches: 13. The length of the CDR3 is 18 residues. Germline CDR1 SGHRS, CDR2 YFSETQ. CDR3 DNA sequence: TGCGCCAGCAGCTTGAGGGATACTAGCGAGGGAATCTACAATGAGCAGTTCTTC. Protein sequence: CASSLRDTSEGIYNEQFF.

The rearrangement links TRBV28 to TRBJ2-2; D remains unclear. Looked up from germline, CDR1 is MDHEN and CDR2 is SYDVKM. V lost 2 bases and J lost 5, with 9 bases in between. The CDR3 is 14 amino acids. The CDR3 sequence is CASSLGLPTGELFF. The CDR3 DNA follows: TGTGCCAGCAGTTTAGGGCTCCCAACCGGGGAGCTGTTTTTT.

The chain uses TRBV5-5 and TRBJ1-1; D possibly corresponds to TRBD1 (5 bases). The germline CDR1 and CDR2 sequences are SGHKS and YYEKEE (reference sequence). The V end was cut by 5 bases, the J end by 7 bases, with 9 bases between. The CDR3 has 11 amino acids. DNA for the CDR3: TGTGCCAGCAGTCGGGGGAATGAAGCTTTCTTT. Its protein product is CASSRGNEAFF. Full variable domain (missing parts from reference TRBV5-5 and TRBJ1-1): DAGVTQSPTHLIKTRGQQVTLRCSPISGHKSVSWYQQVLGQGPQFIFQYYEKEERGRGNFPDRFSARQFPNYSSELNVNALLLGDSALYLCASSRGNEAFFGQGTRLTVV.

This chain joins TRBV9 and TRBJ2-3; 9 nucleotides agree with TRBD2. The ends lost 3 bases at V and 2 bases at J; junction bases unmatched: 7. The germline CDR1 and CDR2 sequences are SGDLS and YYNGEE. The length of the CDR3 is 16 residues. The DNA of the CDR3 is TGTGCCAGCAGCGAGGGTAGCGGGAGCCTCACAGATACGCAGTATTTT. As protein: CASSEGSGSLTDTQYF.

This chain connects TRBV18 to TRBJ2-6; the D gene could be TRBD1 or TRBD2 (6 bases each). The germline CDR1 and CDR2 sequences are KGHSH and LQKENI. The CDR3 runs 16 residues. Trimming left V 6 bases short and J 2 bases short, with 14 bases between. The CDR3 DNA follows: TGTGCCAGCTCCTCGGTCGGGGGCACTGGGGCCAACGTCCTGACTTTC. Its translation is CASSSVGGTGANVLTF.

The chain combines TRBV7-2 with TRBJ2-1, with 12 bases fitting TRBD2. Per germline, CDR1 SGHTA and CDR2 FQGNSA. V shed 2 bases and J 4 bases; nucleotides not matched to a gene: 9. CDR3 length equals 18 residues. The CDR3 DNA sequence: TGTGCCAGCAGCTTACAGGCTAGCGGGAGGGCCGGGTACAATGAGCAGTTCTTC. Translation gives CASSLQASGRAGYNEQFF.

V usage is TRBV5-6 and J usage is TRBJ2-3; D gene ambiguous. In germline, CDR1 is SGHDT, CDR2 YYEEEE. This CDR3 contains 13 residues. V was shortened by 0 bases and J by 7 bases, with 9 bases between the two germline ends. CDR3 DNA sequence: TGTGCCAGCAGCTTGGCTGGGCGAAATACGCAGTATTTT. As protein: CASSLAGRNTQYF.

This chain connects TRBV28 to TRBJ1-6, with D unclear. The CDR3 loop spans 14 amino acids. Trimming cost V 7 bases and J 5 bases, with 12 bases left between them. The germline V gene encodes CDR1 MDHEN and CDR2 SYDVKM. The CDR3 region is CASTPWRDNSPLHF. The CDR3 DNA follows: TGTGCCAGCACCCCCTGGAGGGATAATTCACCCCTCCACTTT.

The rearrangement uses TRBV5-3 and TRBJ1-5; no clear D gene. TRBV5-3 belongs to the ORF category, with a function that is uncertain. V gave up 6 bases and J gave up 12 bases, with 4 bases separating them. The CDR3 length is 8 residues. The DNA for the CDR3 is TGTGCCAGAATTGGCCAGCATTTT. Translated: CARIGQHF.

In this sample, this clone turned up once. The rearrangement uses TRBV27 and TRBJ2-4; 12 bases are shared with TRBD2. Trimming cost V 2 bases and J 3 bases; bases outside gene matches: 5. Germline values: CDR1 MNHEY, CDR2 SMNVEV (reference sequence). The length of the CDR3 is 17 residues. CDR3 nucleotides: TGTGCCAGCAGTTTAGGGTTGGGACTAGCGGGCAAAAACATTCAGTACTTC. Its translation: CASSLGLGLAGKNIQYF.

CDR3 DNA: TGTGCCAGCAGGATGACAGGGGTCCTTGTGGATGAGCAGTTCTTC. It yields the protein CASRMTGVLVDEQFF. This chain connects TRBV5-6 to TRBJ2-1; TRBD1 matches at 8 bases. CDR1 is SGHDT, CDR2 YYEEEE, per germline. The trim removed 5 bases at V and 8 bases at J, leaving 12 bases unmatched. The CDR3 consists of 15 residues.

The chain combines TRBV11-3 with TRBJ2-1; maybe TRBD1 (7 bases). The length of the CDR3 is 15 residues. Germline V gene sequence: CDR1 SGHNT, CDR2 YENEEA. Deletions cut 5 bases from V and 3 bases from J, with 14 bases between. In nucleotides, the CDR3 is TGTGCCAGCAGCCCAGGGGGACTGCACTACAATGAGCAGTTCTTC. It is translated as CASSPGGLHYNEQFF.

V is TRBV28 and J is TRBJ1-1; D might be TRBD1 (5 bases). The V gene's germline CDR1 is MDHEN and CDR2 SYDVKM. The CDR3 consists of 12 residues. Trimming stripped 2 bases from V and 9 bases from J, with 10 bases between. As DNA, the CDR3 is TGTGCCAGCAGTTTAGACTCAGGGAAAGCTTTCTTT. It is translated as CASSLDSGKAFF. Variable domain in full (rest from reference TRBV28 and TRBJ1-1): DVKVTQSSRYLVKRTGEKVFLECVQDMDHENMFWYRQDPGLGLRLIYFSYDVKMKEKGDIPEGYSVSREKKERFSLILESASTNQTSMYLCASSLDSGKAFFGQGTRLTVV.

The table lists this clone with a count of one. The chain couples TRBV27 to TRBJ2-1, with TRBD2 matching over 11 bases. The V segment lost 7 bases and the J segment 4 bases; nucleotides outside the gene matches: 9. Germline V gene lookup returns CDR1 MNHEY and CDR2 SMNVEV (reference sequence). CDR3 length equals 16 residues. Here the CDR3 reads CASMTSGTFNYNEQFF. CDR3 nucleotides: TGTGCCAGCATGACTAGCGGGACTTTCAATTACAATGAGCAGTTCTTC.

This clone was seen a few times. The chain is built from TRBV4-1 and TRBJ1-1; D is unclear. The germline V gene has CDR1 MGHRA and CDR2 YSYEKL. V was shortened by 1 base and J by 0 bases, with 6 bases between the two germline ends. CDR3 length equals 14 residues. The CDR3 sequence is CASSQGILNTEAFF. CDR3 nucleotide sequence: TGCGCCAGCAGCCAAGGGATCTTGAACACTGAAGCTTTCTTT.